Each of the 23 T cell receptor beta chains below was sequenced from the same sample in a study of Ad26.COV2.S vaccination and SARS-CoV-2 variants. Described treatment: some 19 received Ad26.COV2.S at low or high dose, single or two shots; roughly five received placebo; per-sample allocation not given. Samples came from day 63 after the first vaccine or placebo injection. TCRdb's table, derived via immunoSEQ multiplex PCR, lists solely in-frame clones and lacks some. Of hundreds of thousands of clones in the sample, 89% are singletons; the top ten hold roughly 1.5%. The material sequenced was peripheral blood, taken in a trial of Ad26.COV2.S vaccine versus placebo. These receptors originate from a person aged 18-65 years who received the Ad26.COV2.S COVID-19 vaccine or a placebo.

V is TRBV4-2 and J is TRBJ1-5; D is uncertain. Trimming removed 2 bases from V and 3 bases from J, with 5 bases in between. CDR1 and CDR2 (germline): LGHNA, YNFKEQ. The CDR3 is 13 residues long. Here the CDR3 reads CASSQFNNQPQHF. As DNA, the CDR3 is TGTGCCAGCAGCCAATTTAACAATCAGCCCCAGCATTTT.

The chain links TRBV20-1 to TRBJ2-7; D is unresolved. The V end lost 6 bases, the J end lost 0 bases, and 6 bases lay between the germline ends. This CDR3 spans 11 amino acids. Germline V gene data show CDR1 as DFQATT and CDR2 as SNEGSKA (reference sequence). The CDR3 DNA follows: TGCAGTGCCCCTCTCTCCTACGAGCAGTACTTC. Protein sequence: CSAPLSYEQYF.

The chain employs TRBV6-6 and TRBJ2-1; D unclear. This CDR3 has 16 residues. The germline V and J ends were trimmed by 5 bases and 4 bases, with 18 bases remaining between them. Germline V CDR1 and CDR2: MNHNY, SVGAGI (reference sequence). CDR3 in DNA: TGTGCCAGCAGTCGACGGGCCCCTTCCCTGTACAATGAGCAGTTCTTC. Translated, it gives CASSRRAPSLYNEQFF.

The chain links TRBV5-1 to TRBJ2-1; 9 bases line up with TRBD2. The CDR3 has 16 residues. The V gene's germline CDR1 is SGHRS and CDR2 YFSETQ. Trimming cost V 2 bases and J 7 bases; bases outside gene matches: 10. The CDR3 loop is CASSFRVAGEGNEQFF. The DNA for the CDR3 is TGCGCCAGCAGCTTCCGTGTAGCGGGGGAGGGGAATGAGCAGTTCTTC.

This clone was seen just once. This CDR3 reads CASSSLTGLNTGELFF. The CDR3 region has the DNA TGTGCCAGCAGCTCGCTGACAGGGTTGAACACCGGGGAGCTGTTTTTT. The chain employs TRBV11-2 and TRBJ2-2; 7 bases agree with TRBD1. Germline loops: CDR1 SGHAT, CDR2 FQNNGV. The CDR3 spans 16 residues. The junction had 6 bases not matched to a gene; V was cut back by 4 bases and J by 1 base.

J is TRBJ2-1 and V is TRBV24-1, with D unclear. The CDR3 runs to 12 residues. The V gene's germline CDR1 is KGHDR and CDR2 SFDVKD. V lost 1 base and J lost 9, with 6 bases in between. The CDR3: CATSDFYLEQFF. The CDR3 DNA follows: TGTGCCACCAGTGATTTTTATCTTGAGCAGTTCTTC.

J is TRBJ2-3 and V is TRBV7-6; D perhaps matches TRBD2 (6 bases). The V end lost 1 base, the J end lost 5 bases, and 7 bases lay between the germline ends. The CDR3 totals 13 residues. Germline CDR1 SGHVS, CDR2 FNYEAQ. The CDR3 DNA follows: TGTGCCAGCAGCTTAGGGCGGGGAGATACGCAGTATTTT. Its protein is CASSLGRGDTQYF.

The V and J genes are TRBV9 and TRBJ1-4; tentatively, D is TRBD1 (5 bases). The CDR3 sequence is 14 residues long. V was shortened by 0 bases and J by 7 bases, with 10 bases between the two germline ends. CDR1 is SGDLS and CDR2 is YYNGEE in the germline V gene. Here the CDR3 DNA reads TGTGCCAGCAGCGTAGCCCCAGGGAGTGAAAAACTGTTTTTT. Protein: CASSVAPGSEKLFF.

This clone was counted a single time. J is TRBJ2-2 and V is TRBV7-3, with D hard to call. The CDR3 runs to 13 residues. Germline CDR1 and CDR2: SGHTA and FQGTGA. Trimming removed 7 bases from V and 5 bases from J, with 11 bases in between. The CDR3 nucleotides read TGTGCCAGCACCAACTCGGATACCGGGGAGCTGTTTTTT. Protein: CASTNSDTGELFF.

The rearrangement links TRBV4-3 to TRBJ1-2; tentative D call: TRBD1 (6 bases). The CDR3 is made up of 15 amino acids. Trimming pared 0 bases from V and 6 bases from J, leaving 14 bases between. Germline CDR1 is LGHNA and CDR2 is YSLEER. The CDR3 here is CASSQELGALDGYTF. The CDR3 DNA follows: TGCGCCAGCAGCCAAGAGTTGGGGGCCTTGGATGGCTACACCTTC.

The chain carries TRBV7-9 and TRBJ2-7; TRBD1 might be the D (6 bases). The CDR3 runs to 14 residues. CDR1 SEHNR and CDR2 FQNEAQ come from the germline V gene (reference sequence). The V and J ends lost 5 bases and 3 bases respectively, with 14 bases between them. DNA of the CDR3: TGTGCCAGCAGCCGTGGACAGTTAAACTACGAGCAGTACTTC. As protein: CASSRGQLNYEQYF.

In regard to this clone: The same CDR3 can be traced to other DNA sequences in this sample. J is TRBJ2-6 and V is TRBV6-5, with D hard to call. The V end lost 7 bases, the J end lost 1 base, and 5 bases lay between the germline ends. The CDR3 consists of 13 residues. Germline assignment: CDR1 MNHEY and CDR2 SVGAGI. The CDR3 sequence is CASTNSGANVLTF. Here the CDR3 DNA reads TGTGCCAGCACCAATTCTGGGGCCAACGTCCTGACTTTC.

The chain employs TRBV6-5 and TRBJ2-7, with D unclear. The length of the CDR3 is 13 residues. With 2 bases removed from V and 6 bases from J, the gap between germline ends came to 11 bases. Per the germline V gene, CDR1 is MNHEY and CDR2 is SVGAGI. CDR3 sequence: CASSYLFMGEQYF. CDR3 in DNA: TGTGCCAGCAGTTACCTTTTTATGGGCGAGCAGTACTTC.

On this clone: This sample includes further DNA sequences coding for the same CDR3. The chain combines TRBV27 with TRBJ2-7, with 9 bases identical to TRBD1. CDR3 length: 14 residues. The V and J ends lost 4 bases and 4 bases, in that order; junction bases with no gene match: 5. The germline V gene encodes CDR1 MNHEY and CDR2 SMNVEV (reference sequence). The DNA of the CDR3 is TGTGCCAGCAGTTCCAGGACAGGGGTTTACGAGCAGTACTTC. Its protein product is CASSSRTGVYEQYF.

This chain joins TRBV6-5 and TRBJ2-1; the match to TRBD2 covers 14 bases. Germline trimming cut 5 bases from V and 9 bases from J; bases unmatched to any gene: 6. CDR3 length: 15 residues. Looked up from germline, CDR1 is MNHEY and CDR2 is SVGAGI. CDR3 in amino acids: CASSPPGLAGVEQFF. CDR3 bases: TGTGCCAGCAGTCCTCCGGGACTAGCGGGAGTTGAGCAGTTCTTC.

The CDR3 bases are TGTGCCAGCAGGCAGCGGGAGAGTGGCGAGCAGTACTTC. Its translation: CASRQRESGEQYF. V and J are TRBV5-4 and TRBJ2-7, with TRBD2 matching over 8 bases. Trimming at V came to 5 bases and at J to 6 bases, leaving 7 bases not matched to a gene. The CDR3 loop spans 13 amino acids. The germline V gene encodes CDR1 SGHNT and CDR2 YYREEE (reference sequence).

In DNA form, the CDR3 reads TGCAGTGCAGCAGGGGGCGATGGCTACACCTTC. Translation gives CSAAGGDGYTF. This chain joins TRBV20-1 and TRBJ1-2, with TRBD1 matching 8 bases. The CDR3 covers 11 residues. The germline CDR1 and CDR2 sequences are DFQATT and SNEGSKA (reference sequence). The V and J ends lost 6 bases and 6 bases, in that order; junction bases with no gene match: 3.

This clone has only one observation. V usage is TRBV2 and J usage is TRBJ2-5, with 9 bases matching TRBD1. The CDR3 is made up of 14 amino acids. From germline, CDR1 is SNHLY and CDR2 FYNNEI. J was trimmed by 5 bases and V by 5 bases; bases with no gene match: 6. CDR3 sequence reads: CASSSGQGQETQYF. The CDR3 DNA is TGTGCCAGCAGTTCCGGACAGGGGCAGGAGACCCAGTACTTC. The full variable domain, completed using reference TRBV2 and TRBJ2-5, is EPEVTQTPSHQVTQMGQEVILRCVPISNHLYFYWYRQILGQKVEFLVSFYNNEISEKSEIFDDQFSVERPDGSNFTLKIRSTKLEDSAMYFCASSSGQGQETQYFGPGTRLLVL.

This clone was picked up a small number of times. The same CDR3 arises from other DNA sequences in this sample as well. CDR3 nucleotides: TGTGCCAGCAGCTTGGAACTAGGTCGGTCCTACGAGCAGTACTTC. Amino acids: CASSLELGRSYEQYF. V usage is TRBV5-4 and J usage is TRBJ2-7; TRBD2 is a possible D gene (5 bases). The CDR3 totals 15 residues. Trimming pared 0 bases from V and 1 base from J, leaving 11 bases between. Germline CDR1 reads SGHNT; CDR2 reads YYREEE (reference sequence).

This clone was counted a few times. The V gene is TRBV25-1, the J gene TRBJ2-1; D is possibly TRBD1 (5 bases). V was pared by 5 bases and J by 4 bases, with 9 bases between. The germline V gene encodes CDR1 MGHDK and CDR2 SYGVNS. The length of the CDR3 is 13 residues. The CDR3 DNA is TGTGCCAGCAGTAACAAGGGGTACAATGAGCAGTTCTTC. It yields the protein CASSNKGYNEQFF.

The chain recombines TRBV3-1 (or the pseudogene TRBV3-2) with TRBJ1-6, with 7 bases that match TRBD1. CDR3 length equals 14 residues. Germline trimming cut 2 bases from V and 10 bases from J; bases unmatched to any gene: 5. From germline, CDR1 is LGHDT and CDR2 YNNKEL (reference sequence). CDR3 DNA: TGTGCCAGCAGCCAAAGAGGGGGCAGATCACCCCTCCACTTT. Encoded protein: CASSQRGGRSPLHF.

This chain connects TRBV15 to TRBJ2-7, with D hard to call. Germline lookup yields CDR1 LNHNV and CDR2 YYDKDF (reference sequence). The CDR3 is 13 amino acids. The V gene lost 1 base and the J gene lost 6 bases, with 10 bases spanning the gap. The CDR3 spells CATSRGTSGEQYF. Here the CDR3 DNA reads TGTGCCACCAGCAGAGGCACGAGTGGCGAGCAGTACTTC.

CDR3 sequence (DNA): TGCAGCACGCAGGGGGATGAGACTGAAGCTTTCTTT. It encodes CSTQGDETEAFF. The V gene is TRBV29-1, the J gene TRBJ1-1, with 7 bases that match TRBD1. The CDR3 runs 12 residues. With V trimmed by 8 bases and J by 5 bases, 8 bases remained unmatched. CDR1 is SQVTM and CDR2 is ANQGSEA in the germline V gene.